This T cell receptor (beta chain) was obtained from a study of control samples from healthy donors and cancer patients. Produced via immunoSEQ multiplex PCR; TCRdb's table is partial and in-frame only. The sample gives more than 140,000 clones, 85% to 95% of which show up once; roughly 13% is in the top ten. Sequencing input: blood. The sequence was collected from a man aged 40-49 years in good health.

In nucleotides, the CDR3 is TGTGCCAGCAGTTTGGTAGGAGGACAGCAGCCCCAGCATTTT. Amino acids: CASSLVGGQQPQHF. The rearrangement links TRBV27 to TRBJ1-5, with TRBD1 as a possible D gene (6 bases). The CDR3 covers 14 residues. V lost 3 bases and J 7 bases, leaving 13 bases between the germline ends. CDR1 and CDR2 (germline): MNHEY, SMNVEV (reference sequence).